Here is one TCR beta chain with its context. This clonotype showed up many times. The antigen this receptor binds is unknown. No much larger clonotype is one base removed from it; base qualities were not supplied. This sample was included in a study of T-cell reconstitution after alpha-beta-depleted transplantation in children (dated by TCRdb to the mid-2010s). With respect to the entire study: The study quantitatively tracked T-cell immune reconstitution after TCRalphabeta/CD19-depleted allogeneic hematopoietic cell transplantation in children using TCR repertoire profiling.

Library generation was performed with PCR. The data were produced on an Illumina HiSeq 2500. TCR libraries were prepared with molecular barcoding, using unique molecular identifiers to normalize TCRbeta repertoire quantification. In-frame beta chains were kept once TCRdb had trimmed the public reads at Q25 with fastp and called clones with MiXCR. Rows are combined by CDR3 protein, so each entry shows the most common genes and DNA. A total of a few hundred thousand distinct CDR3 sequences appear in this sample, 13% of them only once. 2.2% of the sample rests with the top ten. The junction shows trimming of 7 bases on V and 5 bases on J, plus 16 bases between the germline ends. The CDR3, from cysteine to phenylalanine, totals 13 residues. The kept DNA is CDR3 alone, 39 bases in frame from the first base. For CDR1 and CDR2, the germline V gene (reference sequence) lists DFQATT and SNEGSKA. The sample's treatment or condition label is to be understood as: allogeneic hematopoietic cell transplantation with graft depleted of TCRalphabeta T cells and CD19 B cells. Transplant recipients were children who received TCRalphabeta/CD19-depleted allogeneic hematopoietic cell grafts.

Results and caveats for the whole study, not just this receptor: The frequencies of hyperexpanded clones fell over the following months, and after one year, T-cell counts and TCRbeta diversity were mostly attributed to newly produced T cells. In some patients, the high TCRbeta diversity seen at day 60 was put down to recipient T cells and intrathymic progenitors that had survived conditioning. The apparently early recovery of alphabetaT-cell counts about two months after transplant reportedly depended on only several hundred rapidly expanded clones that came from non-depleted graft cells.

The receptor comes from a male patient aged 10 to 17 who had a stem cell transplant for acute myeloid leukemia, so the T cells may come from the graft donor. Sample: PBMCs, mostly from graft donor cells, taken 360 days after TCRalphabeta/CD19-depleted stem cell transplant. This chain is built from TRBV20-1 and TRBJ2-3; the D segment cannot be called with confidence. CDR3 region: CSDRSPGGDTQYF. The DNA sequence is as follows: TGCAGTGATCGTTCCCCGGGTGGAGATACGCAGTATTTT.